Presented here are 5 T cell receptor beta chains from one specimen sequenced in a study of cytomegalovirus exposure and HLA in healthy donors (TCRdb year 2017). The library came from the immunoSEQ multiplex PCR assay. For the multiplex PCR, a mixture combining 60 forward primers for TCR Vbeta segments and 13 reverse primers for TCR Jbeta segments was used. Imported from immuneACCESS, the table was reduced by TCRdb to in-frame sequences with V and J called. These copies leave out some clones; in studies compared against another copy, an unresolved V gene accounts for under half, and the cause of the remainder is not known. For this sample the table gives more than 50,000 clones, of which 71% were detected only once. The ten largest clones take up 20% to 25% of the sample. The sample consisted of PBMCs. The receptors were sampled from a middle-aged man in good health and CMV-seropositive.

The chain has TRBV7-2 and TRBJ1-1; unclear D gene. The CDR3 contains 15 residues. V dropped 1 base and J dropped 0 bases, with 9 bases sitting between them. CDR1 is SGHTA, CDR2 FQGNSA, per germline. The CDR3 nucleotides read TGTGCCAGCAGCTTAGGGGCCGGGGTGAACACTGAAGCTTTCTTT. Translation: CASSLGAGVNTEAFF. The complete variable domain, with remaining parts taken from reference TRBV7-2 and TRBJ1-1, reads GAGVSQSPSNKVTEKGKDVELRCDPISGHTALYWYRQSLGQGLEFLIYFQGNSAPDKSGLPSDRFSAERTGGSVSTLTIQRTQQEDSAVYLCASSLGAGVNTEAFFGQGTRLTVV.

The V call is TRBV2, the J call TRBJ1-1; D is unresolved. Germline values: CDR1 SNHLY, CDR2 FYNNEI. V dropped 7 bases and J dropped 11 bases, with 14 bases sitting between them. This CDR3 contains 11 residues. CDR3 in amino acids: CASTREMHAFF. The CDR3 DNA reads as TGTGCCAGCACGAGGGAGATGCATGCTTTCTTT.

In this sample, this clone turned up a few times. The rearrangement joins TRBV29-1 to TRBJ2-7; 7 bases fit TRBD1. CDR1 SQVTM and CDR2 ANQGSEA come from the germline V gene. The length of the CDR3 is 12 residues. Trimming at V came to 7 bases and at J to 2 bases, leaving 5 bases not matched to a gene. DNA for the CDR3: TGCAGCGGGATGAGGGGGCCCTACGAGCAGTACTTC. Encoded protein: CSGMRGPYEQYF.

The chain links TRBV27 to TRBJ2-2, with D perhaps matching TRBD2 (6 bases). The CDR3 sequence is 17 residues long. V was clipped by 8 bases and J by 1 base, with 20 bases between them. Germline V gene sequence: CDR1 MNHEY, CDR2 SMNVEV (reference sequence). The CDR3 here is CASPTSLGLMNTGELFF. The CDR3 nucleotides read TGTGCCAGCCCCACTTCCCTAGGACTAATGAACACCGGGGAGCTGTTTTTT.

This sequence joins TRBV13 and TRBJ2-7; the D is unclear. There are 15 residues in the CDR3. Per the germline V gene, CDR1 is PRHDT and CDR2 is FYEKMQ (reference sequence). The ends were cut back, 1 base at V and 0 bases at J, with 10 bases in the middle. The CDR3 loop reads CASSLDTGASYEQYF. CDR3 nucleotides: TGTGCCAGCAGCTTAGATACGGGTGCCTCCTACGAGCAGTACTTC.